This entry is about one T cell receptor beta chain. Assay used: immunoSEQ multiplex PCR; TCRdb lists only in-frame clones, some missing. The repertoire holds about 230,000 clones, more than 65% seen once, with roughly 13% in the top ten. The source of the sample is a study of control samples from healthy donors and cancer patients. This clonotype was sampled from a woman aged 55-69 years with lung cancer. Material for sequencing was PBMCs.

The CDR3 reads CASERDIRETQYF. CDR3 coding DNA: TGTGCTTCCGAGAGGGACATAAGGGAGACCCAGTACTTC. The gene calls are TRBV2 and TRBJ2-5; TRBD1 is a possible D gene (6 bases). The CDR3 is made up of 13 amino acids. Germline V gene lookup returns CDR1 SNHLY and CDR2 FYNNEI. The full variable domain, in which reference TRBV2 and TRBJ2-5 provide the parts outside the CDR3, is EPEVTQTPSHQVTQMGQEVILRCVPISNHLYFYWYRQILGQKVEFLVSFYNNEISEKSEIFDDQFSVERPDGSNFTLKIRSTKLEDSAMYFCASERDIRETQYFGPGTRLLVL.